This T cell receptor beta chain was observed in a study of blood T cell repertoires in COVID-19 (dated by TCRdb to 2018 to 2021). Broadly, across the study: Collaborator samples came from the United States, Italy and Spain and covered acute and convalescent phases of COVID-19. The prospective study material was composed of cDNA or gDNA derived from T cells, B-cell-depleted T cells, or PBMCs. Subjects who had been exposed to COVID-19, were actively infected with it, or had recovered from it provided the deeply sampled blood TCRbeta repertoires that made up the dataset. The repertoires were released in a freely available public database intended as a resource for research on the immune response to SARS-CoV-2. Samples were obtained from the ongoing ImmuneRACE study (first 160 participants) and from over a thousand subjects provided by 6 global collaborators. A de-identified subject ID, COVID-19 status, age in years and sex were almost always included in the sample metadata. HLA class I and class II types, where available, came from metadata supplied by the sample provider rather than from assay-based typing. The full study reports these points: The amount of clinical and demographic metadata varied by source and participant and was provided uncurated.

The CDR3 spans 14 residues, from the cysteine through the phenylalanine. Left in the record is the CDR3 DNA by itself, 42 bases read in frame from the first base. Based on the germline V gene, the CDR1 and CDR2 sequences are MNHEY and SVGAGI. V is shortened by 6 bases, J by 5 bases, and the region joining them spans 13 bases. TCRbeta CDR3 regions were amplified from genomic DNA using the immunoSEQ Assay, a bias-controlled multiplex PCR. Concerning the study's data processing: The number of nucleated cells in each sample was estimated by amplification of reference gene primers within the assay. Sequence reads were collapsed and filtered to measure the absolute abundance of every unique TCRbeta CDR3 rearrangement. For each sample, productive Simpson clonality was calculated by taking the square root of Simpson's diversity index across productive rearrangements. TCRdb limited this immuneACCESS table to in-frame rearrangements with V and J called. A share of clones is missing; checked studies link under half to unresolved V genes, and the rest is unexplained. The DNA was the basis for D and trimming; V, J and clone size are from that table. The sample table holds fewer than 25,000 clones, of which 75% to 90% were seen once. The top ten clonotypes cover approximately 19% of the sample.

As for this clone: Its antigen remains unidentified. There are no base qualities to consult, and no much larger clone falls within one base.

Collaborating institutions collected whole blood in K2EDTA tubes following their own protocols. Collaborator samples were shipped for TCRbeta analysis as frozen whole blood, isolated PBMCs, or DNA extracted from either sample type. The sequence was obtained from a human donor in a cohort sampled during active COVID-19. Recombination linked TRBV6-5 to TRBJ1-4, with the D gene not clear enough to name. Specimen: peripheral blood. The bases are TGTGCCAGCAGATCCAGTATACGAAATGAAAAACTGTTTTTT. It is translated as CASRSSIRNEKLFF.